This TCR beta chain was observed in a study of chemoradiotherapy in HPV16-positive cancers. This clone was detected a few times. CDR1 is KGHSH and CDR2 is LQKENI in the germline V gene. The CDR3 has 12 amino acids. Trimming took 2 bases from V and 5 from J, leaving 6 bases between them. Clones were read by immunoSEQ multiplex PCR, and TCRdb kept only the in-frame ones, dropping some. The sample carries about 21,000 clones, approximately 83% recorded once. The clonotype was recovered from a human donor with HPV-associated anogenital cancer. V gene TRBV18 combines with J gene TRBJ1-1; D remains unclear. The source material was blood, sampled from a patient who underwent chemoradiotherapy. The CDR3 bases are TGTGCCAGCTCACCAGCCGGTACTGAAGCTTTCTTT. Its translation is CASSPAGTEAFF.